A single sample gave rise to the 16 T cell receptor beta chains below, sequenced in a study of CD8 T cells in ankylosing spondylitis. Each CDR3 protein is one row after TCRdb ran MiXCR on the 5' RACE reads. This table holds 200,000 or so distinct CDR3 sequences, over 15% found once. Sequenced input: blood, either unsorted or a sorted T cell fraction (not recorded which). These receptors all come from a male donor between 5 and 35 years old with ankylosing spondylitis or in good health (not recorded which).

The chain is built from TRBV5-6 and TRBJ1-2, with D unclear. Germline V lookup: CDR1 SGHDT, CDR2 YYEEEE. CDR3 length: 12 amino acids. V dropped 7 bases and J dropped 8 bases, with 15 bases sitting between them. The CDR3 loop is CASGLRSRGYTF. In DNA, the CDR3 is TGTGCCAGCGGACTTCGCTCCCGGGGCTACACCTTC.

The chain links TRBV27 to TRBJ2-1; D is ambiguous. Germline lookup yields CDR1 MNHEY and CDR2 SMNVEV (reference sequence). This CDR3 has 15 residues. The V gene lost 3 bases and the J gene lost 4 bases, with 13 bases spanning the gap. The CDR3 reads CASSLGHPNYNEQFF. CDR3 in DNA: TGTGCCAGCAGTTTGGGCCACCCCAATTACAATGAGCAGTTCTTC.

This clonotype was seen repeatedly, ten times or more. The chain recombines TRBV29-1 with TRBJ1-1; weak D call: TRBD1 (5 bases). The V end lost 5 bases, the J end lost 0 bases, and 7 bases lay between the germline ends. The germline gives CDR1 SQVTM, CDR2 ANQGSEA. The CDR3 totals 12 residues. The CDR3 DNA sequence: TGCAGCGTTCAGGGAATGAACACTGAAGCTTTCTTT. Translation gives CSVQGMNTEAFF.

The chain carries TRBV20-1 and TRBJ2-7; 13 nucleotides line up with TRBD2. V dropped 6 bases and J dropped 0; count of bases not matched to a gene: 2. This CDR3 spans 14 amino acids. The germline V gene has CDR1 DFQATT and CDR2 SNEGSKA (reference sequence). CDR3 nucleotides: TGCAGTGCCAGACTAGCGGGAGGCTCCTACGAGCAGTACTTC. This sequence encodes CSARLAGGSYEQYF.

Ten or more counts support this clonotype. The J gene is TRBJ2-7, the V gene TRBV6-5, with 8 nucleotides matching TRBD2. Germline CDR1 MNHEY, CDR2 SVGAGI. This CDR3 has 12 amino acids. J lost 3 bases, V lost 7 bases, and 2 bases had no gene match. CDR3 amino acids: CASTSGGYEQYF. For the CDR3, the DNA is TGTGCCAGCACGAGCGGGGGCTACGAGCAGTACTTC.

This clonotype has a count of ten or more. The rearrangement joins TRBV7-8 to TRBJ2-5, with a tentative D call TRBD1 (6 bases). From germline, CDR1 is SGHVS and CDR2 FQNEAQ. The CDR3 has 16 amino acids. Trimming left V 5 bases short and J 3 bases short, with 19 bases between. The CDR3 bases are TGTGCCAGCAGCCCCCCGCAGGGGAATTGGGAAGAGACCCAGTACTTC. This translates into CASSPPQGNWEETQYF.

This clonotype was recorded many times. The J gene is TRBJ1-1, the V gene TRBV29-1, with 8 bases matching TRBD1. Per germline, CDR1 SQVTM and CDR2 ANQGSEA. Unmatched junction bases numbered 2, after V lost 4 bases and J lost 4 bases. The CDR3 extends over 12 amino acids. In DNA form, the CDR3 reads TGCAGCGTTGTTGACAGGGGCACTGAAGCTTTCTTT. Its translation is CSVVDRGTEAFF.

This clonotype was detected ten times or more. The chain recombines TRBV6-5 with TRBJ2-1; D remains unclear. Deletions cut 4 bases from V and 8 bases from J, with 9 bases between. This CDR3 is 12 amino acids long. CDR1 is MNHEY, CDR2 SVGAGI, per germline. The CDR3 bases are TGTGCCAGCAGTTCCGAAAGTTATGAGCAGTTCTTC. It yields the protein CASSSESYEQFF.

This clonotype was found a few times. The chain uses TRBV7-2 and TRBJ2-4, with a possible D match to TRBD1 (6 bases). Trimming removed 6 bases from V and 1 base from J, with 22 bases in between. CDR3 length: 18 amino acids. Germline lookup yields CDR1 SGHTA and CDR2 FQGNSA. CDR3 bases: TGTGCCAGCAGTTGGGGAACAGGGCCGCTTAGGGCCAAAAACATTCAGTACTTC. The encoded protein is CASSWGTGPLRAKNIQYF.

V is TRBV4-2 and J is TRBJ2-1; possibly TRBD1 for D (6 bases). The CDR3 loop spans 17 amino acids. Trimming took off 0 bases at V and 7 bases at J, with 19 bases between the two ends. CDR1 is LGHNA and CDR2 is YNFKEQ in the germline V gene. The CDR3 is CASSQDRGGPSGNEQFF. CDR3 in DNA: TGTGCCAGCAGCCAAGATCGTGGGGGCCCGTCGGGTAATGAGCAGTTCTTC.

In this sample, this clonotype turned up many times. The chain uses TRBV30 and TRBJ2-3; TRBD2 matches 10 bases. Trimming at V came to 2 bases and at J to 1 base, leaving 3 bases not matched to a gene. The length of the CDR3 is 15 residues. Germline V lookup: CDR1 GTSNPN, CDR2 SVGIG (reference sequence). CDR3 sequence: CAWSRGTSGTDTQYF. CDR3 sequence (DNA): TGTGCCTGGAGTAGGGGGACTAGCGGCACAGATACGCAGTATTTT.

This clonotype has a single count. As DNA, the CDR3 is TGCAGCGCATACGGGGACACTGAAGCTTTCTTT. Its translation: CSAYGDTEAFF. This chain joins TRBV20-1 and TRBJ1-1; D not resolved. CDR1 and CDR2 (germline): DFQATT, SNEGSKA (reference sequence). This CDR3 comprises 11 residues.

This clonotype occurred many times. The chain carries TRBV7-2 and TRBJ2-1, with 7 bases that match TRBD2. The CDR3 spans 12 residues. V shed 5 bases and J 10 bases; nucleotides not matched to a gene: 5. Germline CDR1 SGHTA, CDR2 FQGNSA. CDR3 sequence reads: CASSAGLPEQFF. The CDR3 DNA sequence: TGTGCCAGCAGCGCGGGACTACCCGAGCAGTTCTTC.

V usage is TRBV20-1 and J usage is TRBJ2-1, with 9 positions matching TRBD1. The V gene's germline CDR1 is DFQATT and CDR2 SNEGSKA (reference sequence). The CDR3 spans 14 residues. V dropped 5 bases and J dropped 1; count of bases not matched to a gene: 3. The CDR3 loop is CSAPGQGSYNEQFF. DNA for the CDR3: TGCAGTGCTCCGGGACAGGGTTCCTACAATGAGCAGTTCTTC.

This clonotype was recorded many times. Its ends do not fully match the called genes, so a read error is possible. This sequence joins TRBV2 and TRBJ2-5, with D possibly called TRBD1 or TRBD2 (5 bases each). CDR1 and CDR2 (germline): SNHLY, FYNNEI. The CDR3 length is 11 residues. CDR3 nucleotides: TGTGCCAGCAGTATTAACCGGGACGGTCACTTC. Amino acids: CASSINRDGHF.

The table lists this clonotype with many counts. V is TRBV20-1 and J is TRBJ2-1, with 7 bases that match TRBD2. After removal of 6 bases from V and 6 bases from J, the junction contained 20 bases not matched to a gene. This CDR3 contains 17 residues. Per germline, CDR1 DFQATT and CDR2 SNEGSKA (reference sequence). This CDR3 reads CSATDRVQLPGGNEQFF. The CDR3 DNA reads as TGCAGTGCCACAGACCGGGTTCAACTTCCGGGGGGCAATGAGCAGTTCTTC.